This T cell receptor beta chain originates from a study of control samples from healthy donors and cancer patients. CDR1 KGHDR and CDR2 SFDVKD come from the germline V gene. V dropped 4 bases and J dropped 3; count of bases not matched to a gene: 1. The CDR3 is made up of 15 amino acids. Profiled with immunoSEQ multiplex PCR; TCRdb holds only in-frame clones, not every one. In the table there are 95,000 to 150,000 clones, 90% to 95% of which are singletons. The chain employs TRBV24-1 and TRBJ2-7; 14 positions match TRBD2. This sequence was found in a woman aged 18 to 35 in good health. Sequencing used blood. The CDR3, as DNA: TGTGCCACCAGTGACGGGACTAGCGGGGGCTACGAGCAGTACTTC. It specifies CATSDGTSGGYEQYF.